The T cell receptor beta chain described here comes from a study of cytomegalovirus exposure and HLA in healthy donors. The study, taken as a whole, reports: Cytomegalovirus status was reportedly diagnosed by the classifier with high sensitivity and specificity.

Both 60 Vbeta primers and 13 Jbeta primers went into the PCR. Only in-frame clones appear in the TCRdb table, and some are missing; sequencing was by immunoSEQ multiplex PCR. The sample has around 150,000 clones, under 75% seen once. The CDR3 length is 17 residues. Per germline, CDR1 SGHDT and CDR2 YYEEEE. V trimming: 4 bases; J trimming: 7 bases; junction bases outside the gene matches: 13. On this clone: Its specificity is unknown.

The sample was PBMCs. V gene TRBV5-6 combines with J gene TRBJ2-1, with 11 bases identical to TRBD2. The receptor comes from a man aged 35-49 years in good health and CMV-seropositive. CDR3 coding DNA: TGTGCCAGCAGCCCGACTCCGGGACTAGCGGTTGGAAATGAGCAGTTCTTC. As protein: CASSPTPGLAVGNEQFF.